The source of this T cell receptor (beta chain) is a study of cytomegalovirus exposure and HLA in healthy donors. J gave up 1 base and V 6 bases, and 8 bases lay outside the gene matches. The germline V gene encodes CDR1 LNHDA and CDR2 SQIVND (reference sequence). This CDR3 is built from 16 residues. This clone appeared a few times. What it binds is unknown. Study results and caveats: Listed as cytomegalovirus-associated were 150 or so TCR beta chains. When analyzed later, a missense DCLRE1C variant was found to be linked to TCR beta V- and J-gene trimming. A few CMV-associated chains proved CMV antigen-specific in vitro. Earlier findings revealed that most TCR beta V segments proved productive either about 87% or about 30% of the time.

Researchers ran the PCR with 60 Vbeta and 13 Jbeta primers. Repertoires were generated with immunoSEQ multiplex PCR, while TCRdb's copy carries only in-frame clones and drops some. The data show some 93,000 clones, approximately 9% seen once. Sequenced material: PBMCs. This sequence joins TRBV19 and TRBJ2-2, with 7 bases fitting TRBD2. The TCR originated in a man between 50 and 59 years old in good health and CMV-seropositive. In nucleotides, the CDR3 is TGTGCCAGTAGACCCTCGGGAGGAGGGAACACCGGGGAGCTGTTTTTT. Amino acids: CASRPSGGGNTGELFF.